The 16 T cell receptor beta chains given below trace back to one sample, sequenced in a study of OX40 agonist ivuxolimab in advanced cancers. The method was immunoSEQ multiplex PCR; TCRdb's version includes in-frame clones alone and lacks a portion of them. The sample lists over 50,000 clones; about 90% were seen once. The sample here was CD4+ or CD8+ T cells sorted from blood, taken in a trial of the OX40 agonist ivuxolimab. These receptor sequences come from an adult with an advanced solid tumor such as melanoma, head and neck, liver or kidney cancer.

V usage is TRBV15 and J usage is TRBJ1-6; TRBD1 matches 7 bases. Germline values: CDR1 LNHNV, CDR2 YYDKDF (reference sequence). After removal of 0 bases from V and 0 bases from J, the junction contained 8 bases not matched to a gene. This CDR3 contains 19 residues. The CDR3 loop is CATSRDRDSFSSYNSPLHF. DNA for the CDR3: TGTGCCACCAGCAGAGACCGGGACAGCTTTAGCTCCTATAATTCACCCCTCCACTTT.

V and J are TRBV28 and TRBJ1-5, with D unresolved. The germline CDR1 and CDR2 sequences are MDHEN and SYDVKM. V gave up 7 bases and J gave up 2 bases, with 15 bases separating them. This CDR3 has 15 residues. The CDR3 protein is CASTSRGLGNQPQHF. In DNA, the CDR3 is TGTGCCAGCACCTCTCGAGGCTTAGGCAATCAGCCCCAGCATTTT.

The genes are TRBV6-6 and TRBJ1-2; D gene unclear. The CDR3 spans 13 residues. Per germline, CDR1 MNHNY and CDR2 SVGAGI (reference sequence). V was pared by 11 bases and J by 0 bases, with 13 bases between. In nucleotides, the CDR3 is TGTGCCTTAAGAGGTCCAGCTAACTATGGCTACACCTTC. Translated: CALRGPANYGYTF.

V is TRBV30 and J is TRBJ1-2, with TRBD1 matching over 7 bases. The germline V gene encodes CDR1 GTSNPN and CDR2 SVGIG (reference sequence). V lost 3 bases and J lost 8; bases outside the gene matches: 15. The CDR3 totals 15 residues. CDR3 in amino acids: CAWREWDRAFPGYTF. The CDR3 DNA sequence: TGTGCCTGGAGGGAATGGGACAGAGCCTTTCCCGGCTACACCTTC.

The chain joins TRBV29-1 to TRBJ2-1; TRBD2 agrees at 7 bases. This CDR3 has 13 residues. J gave up 5 bases and V 6 bases, and 7 bases lay outside the gene matches. Germline CDR1 is SQVTM and CDR2 is ANQGSEA. DNA of the CDR3: TGCAGCGTGGAAAGCGGGGCCCACAATGAGCAGTTCTTC. This translates into CSVESGAHNEQFF.

The chain couples TRBV6-5 to TRBJ2-3, with a possible D match to TRBD1 (6 bases). The CDR3 is 13 residues long. Trimming removed 8 bases at V and 1 base at J, with 10 bases between. Germline lookup yields CDR1 MNHEY and CDR2 SVGAGI. CDR3 DNA: TGTGCCAGCCGGGACACCCGCACAGATACGCAGTATTTT. Translation: CASRDTRTDTQYF.

V and J are TRBV27 and TRBJ1-5, with D hard to call. CDR3 size: 13 residues. The germline CDR1 and CDR2 sequences are MNHEY and SMNVEV (reference sequence). Trimming removed 6 bases from V and 4 bases from J, with 10 bases in between. This CDR3 reads CASRKVGNQPQHF. The CDR3 nucleotides read TGTGCCAGCAGAAAGGTAGGAAATCAGCCCCAGCATTTT.

The V call is TRBV9, the J call TRBJ1-5; no clear D. V was shortened by 3 bases and J by 4 bases, with 8 bases between the two germline ends. Germline V gives CDR1 SGDLS, CDR2 YYNGEE. This CDR3 contains 13 residues. The CDR3 reads CASSAGRNQPQHF. The DNA for the CDR3 is TGTGCCAGCAGCGCAGGAAGGAATCAGCCCCAGCATTTT.

This sequence joins TRBV6-5 and TRBJ2-1, with D perhaps TRBD1 (5 bases). In germline, CDR1 is MNHEY, CDR2 SVGAGI. The CDR3 consists of 11 residues. The V gene lost 6 bases and the J gene lost 10 bases, with 10 bases spanning the gap. The CDR3 nucleotides read TGTGCCAGCAGCTTTGGACAAGAGCAGTTCTTC. Translated, it gives CASSFGQEQFF.

V and J are TRBV20-1 and TRBJ1-2; D call uncertain. Trimming pared 8 bases from V and 7 bases from J, leaving 14 bases between. The CDR3 contains 11 residues. Germline-derived CDR1 and CDR2 are DFQATT and SNEGSKA (reference sequence). This chain's CDR3 is CSTYSSPGYTF. CDR3 DNA: TGCAGTACCTATTCATCCCCTGGCTACACCTTC.

The V gene is TRBV7-8, the J gene TRBJ1-6, with a weak D call TRBD1 (6 bases). Germline V gene lookup returns CDR1 SGHVS and CDR2 FQNEAQ. The CDR3 covers 17 residues. Trimming left V 6 bases short and J 7 bases short, with 22 bases between. CDR3 in DNA: TGTGCCAGCAGGCAACCCACAGGGAGTCTTTACAATTCACCCCTCCACTTT. Encoded protein: CASRQPTGSLYNSPLHF.

The genes are TRBV27 and TRBJ1-1; D not resolved. Germline V CDR1 and CDR2: MNHEY, SMNVEV (reference sequence). CDR3 length: 11 residues. V dropped 0 bases and J dropped 10 bases, with 6 bases sitting between them. CDR3 residues: CASSLSGRAFF. CDR3 DNA sequence: TGTGCCAGCAGTTTATCAGGGAGAGCTTTCTTT.

This chain uses TRBV4-1 with TRBJ1-2, with TRBD1 as a possible D gene (5 bases). The V gene's germline CDR1 is MGHRA and CDR2 YSYEKL. CDR3 length: 14 residues. Trimming took off 0 bases at V and 8 bases at J, with 13 bases between the two ends. The CDR3 spells CASSQDGTGGGYTF. DNA for the CDR3: TGCGCCAGCAGCCAAGACGGGACGGGCGGGGGCTACACCTTC.

The gene calls are TRBV9 and TRBJ2-1; 7 positions agree with TRBD1. CDR1 and CDR2 (germline): SGDLS, YYNGEE. J lost 7 bases, V lost 0 bases, and 7 bases had no gene match. The CDR3 has 15 amino acids. CDR3 DNA: TGTGCCAGCAGCGTAGATGGGACAGAAACGAATGAGCAGTTCTTC. Its translation: CASSVDGTETNEQFF.

The V and J genes are TRBV28 and TRBJ2-3; D is perhaps TRBD1 (5 bases). CDR1 is MDHEN and CDR2 is SYDVKM in the germline V gene. The ends were cut back, 5 bases at V and 3 bases at J, with 15 bases in the middle. This CDR3 is 15 amino acids long. The CDR3 DNA follows: TGTGCCAGCAGTACTGAGGCAGGGTGGACAGATACGCAGTATTTT. Its protein product is CASSTEAGWTDTQYF.

This clone was picked up a small number of times. The genes are TRBV7-6 and TRBJ2-3; no clear D. The length of the CDR3 is 15 residues. In germline, CDR1 is SGHVS, CDR2 FNYEAQ. Trimming pared 2 bases from V and 2 bases from J, leaving 11 bases between. The CDR3 is CASSLMVSTTDTQYF. CDR3 sequence (DNA): TGTGCCAGCAGCTTAATGGTTTCCACCACAGATACGCAGTATTTT.